These 32 T cell receptor beta chains came from one sample sequenced in a study of blood T cell repertoires in COVID-19. Profiled with immunoSEQ multiplex PCR; TCRdb holds only in-frame clones, not every one. The sample contains 150,000 to 200,000 clones, around 87% of which appear only once. Input material: peripheral blood. These receptors were taken from a man aged 35 to 55 with active or convalescent COVID-19.

This chain's CDR3 is CASRTSGTDTQYF. CDR3 bases: TGTGCCAGCCGGACTAGCGGCACAGATACGCAGTATTTT. The J gene is TRBJ2-3, the V gene TRBV19, with 9 bases matching TRBD2. The CDR3 sequence is 13 residues long. V was clipped by 9 bases and J by 1 base; unmatched bases: 2. Looked up from germline, CDR1 is LNHDA and CDR2 is SQIVND (reference sequence).

V gene TRBV5-1 combines with J gene TRBJ1-1; 8 nucleotides align to TRBD1. Trimming at V came to 8 bases and at J to 4 bases, leaving 10 bases not matched to a gene. The CDR3 loop spans 14 amino acids. Germline loops: CDR1 SGHRS, CDR2 YFSETQ. CDR3 sequence reads: CASRQGSFGTEAFF. CDR3 bases: TGCGCCAGTAGACAGGGGAGTTTTGGCACTGAAGCTTTCTTT.

The chain is built from TRBV2 and TRBJ2-1, with D maybe TRBD1 (6 bases). CDR1 and CDR2 (germline): SNHLY, FYNNEI. V dropped 7 bases and J dropped 3 bases, with 16 bases sitting between them. This CDR3 spans 15 amino acids. CDR3 residues: CASNRFGQRYNEQFF. DNA of the CDR3: TGTGCCAGCAATAGGTTCGGACAGCGCTACAATGAGCAGTTCTTC.

This rearrangement joins TRBV5-6 to TRBJ2-4; 11 positions match TRBD2. Germline V gene data show CDR1 as SGHDT and CDR2 as YYEEEE. This CDR3 is 16 amino acids long. V shed 3 bases and J 1 base; nucleotides not matched to a gene: 3. CDR3 region: CASSSGLAVAKNIQYF. The CDR3 bases are TGTGCCAGCAGCTCGGGACTAGCGGTCGCCAAAAACATTCAGTACTTC.

V gene TRBV6-5 combines with J gene TRBJ2-7, with 7 bases aligning to TRBD2. This CDR3 is 13 amino acids long. CDR1 and CDR2 from the germline V gene are MNHEY and SVGAGI. The junction had 1 base not matched to a gene; V was cut back by 2 bases and J by 3 bases. In DNA, the CDR3 is TGTGCCAGCAGTTACGCGGGGGACTACGAGCAGTACTTC. It specifies CASSYAGDYEQYF.

The V gene is TRBV14, the J gene TRBJ2-5; 10 nucleotides line up with TRBD1. This CDR3 region has 14 residues. Germline V gives CDR1 SGHDN, CDR2 FVKESK. Losses at the gene ends were 6 bases for V and 5 bases for J; bases not matched to a gene: 6. The CDR3 coding sequence is TGTGCCAGCAGAATGACAGGGGGCAGGGAGACCCAGTACTTC. Encoded protein: CASRMTGGRETQYF.

This clone was detected a few times. J is TRBJ2-3 and V is TRBV3-1 (or the pseudogene TRBV3-2), with D possibly being TRBD1 (5 bases). CDR3 length: 12 residues. Trimming shortened V by 3 bases and J by 5 bases, and 6 bases separated the two germline ends. Germline V gives CDR1 LGHDT, CDR2 YNNKEL (reference sequence). The CDR3 DNA reads TGTGCCAGCAGCCACCAGGGAGATACGCAGTATTTT. It specifies CASSHQGDTQYF.

J is TRBJ1-2 and V is TRBV11-2, with 10 bases aligning to TRBD1. CDR3 length: 14 amino acids. Trimming took 5 bases from V and 4 from J; bases not matched to a gene: 4. Per the germline V gene, CDR1 is SGHAT and CDR2 is FQNNGV. CDR3 sequence reads: CASSPRDRGYGYTF. The CDR3 nucleotides read TGTGCCAGCAGCCCCCGGGACAGGGGCTATGGCTACACCTTC.

This rearrangement joins TRBV10-1 to TRBJ2-1; TRBD1 matches at 11 bases. This CDR3 comprises 15 residues. The germline V gene encodes CDR1 WNHNN and CDR2 SYGVQD (reference sequence). Germline trimming cut 3 bases from V and 7 bases from J; bases unmatched to any gene: 5. CDR3 nucleotides: TGCGCCAGCAGTGATTCCGGGACAGGGGGTAATGAGCAGTTCTTC. The encoded protein is CASSDSGTGGNEQFF.

J is TRBJ2-1 and V is TRBV11-3, with 8 bases that match TRBD2. The CDR3 totals 15 residues. Germline CDR1 reads SGHNT; CDR2 reads YENEEA. Germline trimming cut 5 bases from V and 8 bases from J; bases unmatched to any gene: 11. The CDR3, as DNA: TGTGCCAGCAGCCTACGGGGGGGTCTTTCGGATGAGCAGTTCTTC. Its protein is CASSLRGGLSDEQFF. The whole variable domain, remainder taken from reference TRBV11-3 and TRBJ2-1, is EAGVVQSPRYKIIEKKQPVAFWCNPISGHNTLYWYLQNLGQGPELLIRYENEEAVDDSQLPKDRFSAERLKGVDSTLKIQPAELGDSAVYLCASSLRGGLSDEQFFGPGTRLTVL.

This clone was seen a few times. The chain has TRBV5-8 and TRBJ1-2; D may be TRBD1 (5 bases). The CDR3 loop spans 16 amino acids. Germline values: CDR1 SGHTS, CDR2 YDEGEE. V lost 4 bases and J lost 0, with 16 bases in between. In DNA, the CDR3 is TGTGCCAGCAGCCAAACTCAGGGCCTCACTAACTATGGCTACACCTTC. Protein: CASSQTQGLTNYGYTF.

In this sample, this clone turned up once. The rearrangement uses TRBV5-1 and TRBJ2-3; 7 bases line up with TRBD2. V lost 1 base, J lost 0 bases, and 17 bases stayed unmatched. This CDR3 comprises 20 residues. CDR1 SGHRS and CDR2 YFSETQ come from the germline V gene. In nucleotides, the CDR3 is TGCGCCAGCAGCTTGTGGCTTGGGACTACCCCTTTGTCCAGCACAGATACGCAGTATTTT. It translates to CASSLWLGTTPLSSTDTQYF.

The chain has TRBV5-6 and TRBJ1-2, with D tentatively TRBD1 (6 bases). Germline V gene sequence: CDR1 SGHDT, CDR2 YYEEEE. The CDR3 is 13 residues long. With 3 bases removed from V and 3 bases from J, the gap between germline ends came to 9 bases. Here the CDR3 reads CASSSDSYYGYTF. The CDR3 bases are TGTGCCAGCAGCTCGGACAGCTACTATGGCTACACCTTC. Full variable domain (outside the CDR3, taken from reference TRBV5-6 and TRBJ1-2): DAGVTQSPTHLIKTRGQQVTLRCSPKSGHDTVSWYQQALGQGPQFIFQYYEEEERQRGNFPDRFSGHQFPNYSSELNVNALLLGDSALYLCASSSDSYYGYTFGSGTRLTVV.

The chain couples TRBV14 to TRBJ2-1, with 10 bases identical to TRBD2. J lost 13 bases, V lost 4 bases, and 13 bases had no gene match. Germline loops: CDR1 SGHDN, CDR2 FVKESK. This CDR3 has 15 amino acids. The CDR3 is CASSPPASGGRKQFF. The CDR3 nucleotides are TGTGCCAGCAGCCCGCCGGCTAGCGGGGGACGGAAACAGTTCTTC.

The chain recombines TRBV2 with TRBJ1-4; 8 bases are a match to TRBD1. After removal of 6 bases from V and 4 bases from J, the junction contained 4 bases not matched to a gene. The CDR3 covers 14 residues. CDR1 and CDR2 (germline): SNHLY, FYNNEI. CDR3 in amino acids: CASRMTGVNEKLFF. CDR3 DNA sequence: TGTGCCAGCAGAATGACAGGGGTTAATGAAAAACTGTTTTTT. The whole variable domain, remainder taken from reference TRBV2 and TRBJ1-4, is EPEVTQTPSHQVTQMGQEVILRCVPISNHLYFYWYRQILGQKVEFLVSFYNNEISEKSEIFDDQFSVERPDGSNFTLKIRSTKLEDSAMYFCASRMTGVNEKLFFGSGTQLSVL.

CDR3 DNA: TGTGCCAGCAGTTTTGGCAGAAGGAGGACCTACAATGAGCAGTTCTTC. Its protein is CASSFGRRRTYNEQFF. V gene TRBV28 combines with J gene TRBJ2-1; perhaps TRBD2 as D (5 bases). Per the germline V gene, CDR1 is MDHEN and CDR2 is SYDVKM. The germline V and J ends were trimmed by 3 bases and 2 bases, with 14 bases remaining between them. The CDR3 consists of 16 residues.

The chain carries TRBV9 and TRBJ1-3, with D possibly TRBD1 on 6 matching bases. The CDR3 totals 15 residues. The V and J ends lost 5 bases and 6 bases respectively, with 18 bases between them. CDR1 and CDR2 (germline): SGDLS, YYNGEE. For the CDR3, the DNA is TGTGCCAGCAGACCCCCCGGGGGGGGCGAAAACACCATATATTTT. Amino acids: CASRPPGGGENTIYF. Complete variable domain (other parts from reference TRBV9 and TRBJ1-3): DSGVTQTPKHLITATGQRVTLRCSPRSGDLSVYWYQQSLDQGLQFLIQYYNGEERAKGNILERFSAQQFPDLHSELNLSSLELGDSALYFCASRPPGGGENTIYFGEGSWLTVV.

This sequence joins TRBV27 and TRBJ2-1, with TRBD2 identical over 10 bases. The germline V gene encodes CDR1 MNHEY and CDR2 SMNVEV (reference sequence). V trimming: 6 bases; J trimming: 10 bases; junction bases outside the gene matches: 12. The CDR3 consists of 15 residues. CDR3 in amino acids: CASSPQQAGGREQFF. The CDR3 DNA follows: TGTGCCAGCAGCCCTCAGCAAGCGGGGGGGCGCGAGCAGTTCTTC.

The chain employs TRBV5-1 and TRBJ1-6, with 10 nucleotides matching TRBD1. The CDR3 covers 15 residues. The trim removed 4 bases at V and 7 bases at J, leaving 5 bases unmatched. Per germline, CDR1 SGHRS and CDR2 YFSETQ. Written as DNA, the CDR3 is TGCGCCAGCAGCGAACCGGGACAGGGGAATTCACCCCTCCACTTT. It encodes CASSEPGQGNSPLHF.

The J gene is TRBJ1-2, the V gene TRBV24-1, with 9 bases fitting TRBD1. CDR1 is KGHDR, CDR2 SFDVKD, per germline. The CDR3 sequence is 15 residues long. V was clipped by 3 bases and J by 3 bases; unmatched bases: 4. Here the CDR3 DNA reads TGTGCCACCAGTGATGGGACAGGGTCTTACTATGGCTACACCTTC. It is translated as CATSDGTGSYYGYTF.

The chain carries TRBV5-6 and TRBJ1-2; tentatively, D is TRBD1 (5 bases). This CDR3 is 12 amino acids long. Germline V gives CDR1 SGHDT, CDR2 YYEEEE. V was clipped by 2 bases and J by 6 bases, with 8 bases between them. CDR3 bases: TGTGCCAGCAGCTTAGTAGGGGATGGCTACACCTTC. It codes for CASSLVGDGYTF.

J is TRBJ1-6 and V is TRBV3-1 (or the pseudogene TRBV3-2), with D possibly TRBD1 on 6 matching bases. Germline CDR1 reads LGHDT; CDR2 reads YNNKEL (reference sequence). The CDR3 covers 15 residues. Trimming left V 4 bases short and J 7 bases short, with 14 bases between. The DNA for the CDR3 is TGTGCCAGCAGCCCGGGGGGCAGGAAAAATTCACCCCTCCACTTT. This gives the protein CASSPGGRKNSPLHF.

This clone has just one count. The rearrangement links TRBV5-5 to TRBJ2-5; the match to TRBD2 covers 7 bases. In germline, CDR1 is SGHKS, CDR2 YYEKEE (reference sequence). The CDR3 contains 17 residues. V lost 1 base to trimming and J lost 3 bases; unmatched junction nucleotides: 12. CDR3 sequence: CASSLWVLTGGKETQYF. CDR3 DNA: TGTGCCAGCAGCTTGTGGGTATTGACGGGAGGAAAAGAGACCCAGTACTTC. Full variable domain (remainder filled in from reference TRBV5-5 and TRBJ2-5): DAGVTQSPTHLIKTRGQQVTLRCSPISGHKSVSWYQQVLGQGPQFIFQYYEKEERGRGNFPDRFSARQFPNYSSELNVNALLLGDSALYLCASSLWVLTGGKETQYFGPGTRLLVL.

The chain recombines TRBV7-6 with TRBJ1-4; 9 positions agree with TRBD1. The CDR3 consists of 15 residues. V was clipped by 1 base and J by 8 bases; unmatched bases: 5. The V gene's germline CDR1 is SGHVS and CDR2 FNYEAQ. The CDR3 region has the DNA TGTGCCAGCAGCTTAGGGACAGGGGTGGAGGAAAAACTGTTTTTT. This translates into CASSLGTGVEEKLFF.

The CDR3 DNA follows: TGTGCCAGCAGCCCCTCAGCGGGGGGGCGTTACAATGAGCAGTTCTTC. Amino acid sequence: CASSPSAGGRYNEQFF. The chain couples TRBV7-3 to TRBJ2-1, with 10 bases aligning to TRBD2. Trimming removed 5 bases from V and 4 bases from J; junction bases left unmatched: 8. Germline V lookup: CDR1 SGHTA, CDR2 FQGTGA. This CDR3 contains 16 residues.

V usage is TRBV10-1 and J usage is TRBJ2-5, with unresolved D. Between the trimmed V and J ends, which lost 2 bases and 4 bases, there was a span of 8 bases. Germline V gene lookup returns CDR1 WNHNN and CDR2 SYGVQD (reference sequence). The CDR3 sequence is 13 residues long. The DNA for the CDR3 is TGCGCCAGCAGTGAGCGCATCGGAGAGACCCAGTACTTC. Translating it yields CASSERIGETQYF.

The chain has TRBV5-1 and TRBJ2-1, with unresolved D. V was pared by 3 bases and J by 9 bases, with 16 bases between. This CDR3 is built from 14 residues. From germline, CDR1 is SGHRS and CDR2 YFSETQ. The CDR3 nucleotides are TGCGCCAGCAGCTCCAACACGGCGCCGGGTGAGCAGTTCTTC. It translates to CASSSNTAPGEQFF.

This clone was observed many times. The chain couples TRBV4-1 to TRBJ1-1, with 9 bases aligning to TRBD1. This CDR3 is 17 amino acids long. Germline loops: CDR1 MGHRA, CDR2 YSYEKL. V was clipped by 3 bases and J by 3 bases; unmatched bases: 11. CDR3 in DNA: TGCGCCAGCAGCCACACAGGGGGCGCGAAGGGTCACACTGAAGCTTTCTTT. The encoded protein is CASSHTGGAKGHTEAFF.

With respect to this clone: At one of its ends the junction is not consistent with the germline gene, which may arise from a read error. The V gene is TRBV15, the J gene TRBJ1-2; 8 bases are a match to TRBD1. Per germline, CDR1 LNHNV and CDR2 YYDKDF (reference sequence). The CDR3 totals 14 residues. The CDR3 sequence is CATSGDRGGYGYTF. Written as DNA, the CDR3 is TGTGCCACCAGCGGAGACAGGGGAGGGTATGGCTACACCTTC.

This chain joins TRBV30 and TRBJ2-1; TRBD2 matches 11 bases. CDR1 is GTSNPN and CDR2 is SVGIG in the germline V gene (reference sequence). V was clipped by 2 bases and J by 4 bases; unmatched bases: 7. CDR3 size: 16 residues. The CDR3 DNA follows: TGTGCCTGGAGTAGGGGTAGCGGGGGGGCGTACAATGAGCAGTTCTTC. Protein product: CAWSRGSGGAYNEQFF.

Comments on this clone: Germline is not matched at one junction end, which may reflect a read error. The rearrangement links TRBV7-7 to TRBJ2-7; the D gene is possibly TRBD1 (6 bases). The CDR3 extends over 13 amino acids. CDR1 is SSHAT, CDR2 FNYEAQ, per germline (reference sequence). The CDR3 DNA follows: TGTGCTAGCAGCTTGGGGGCGAGCTACGAGCAGTACTTC. It codes for CASSLGASYEQYF.

V is TRBV6-2 or TRBV6-3 and J is TRBJ1-1; no firm D call. The ends were cut back, 5 bases at V and 7 bases at J, with 14 bases in the middle. Germline V gene lookup returns CDR1 MNHEY and CDR2 SVGEGT. CDR3 size: 13 residues. CDR3 DNA sequence: TGTGCCAGCAGTCGTCCCAGGTTGGTTGAAGCTTTCTTT. This sequence encodes CASSRPRLVEAFF.